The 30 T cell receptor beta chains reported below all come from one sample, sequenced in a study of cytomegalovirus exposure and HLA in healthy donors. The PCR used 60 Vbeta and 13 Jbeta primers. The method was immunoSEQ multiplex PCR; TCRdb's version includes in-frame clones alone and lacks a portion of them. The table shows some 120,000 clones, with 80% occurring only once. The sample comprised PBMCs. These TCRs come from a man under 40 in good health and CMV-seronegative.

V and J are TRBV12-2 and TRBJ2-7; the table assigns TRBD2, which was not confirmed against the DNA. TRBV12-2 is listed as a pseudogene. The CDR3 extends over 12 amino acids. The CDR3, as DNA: TGTGCAAGTCGCTTCCCCTACTACGAGCAGTACTTC. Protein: CASRFPYYEQYF.

CDR3 region: CASSPGQGAGNEQYF. As DNA, the CDR3 is TGTGCCAGCAGTCCCGGACAGGGGGCAGGAAACGAGCAGTACTTC. The chain carries TRBV28 and TRBJ2-7, with TRBD1 matching over 11 bases. The CDR3 extends over 15 amino acids. CDR1 and CDR2 from the germline V gene are MDHEN and SYDVKM. Trimming cost V 5 bases and J 5 bases; bases outside gene matches: 8.

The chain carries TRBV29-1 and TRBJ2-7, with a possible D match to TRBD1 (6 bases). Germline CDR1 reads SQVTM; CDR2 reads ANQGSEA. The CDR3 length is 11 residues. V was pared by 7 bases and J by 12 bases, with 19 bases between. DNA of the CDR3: TGCAGCGCCGAAGGACAGAGGGTGCGGTACTTC. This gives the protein CSAEGQRVRYF.

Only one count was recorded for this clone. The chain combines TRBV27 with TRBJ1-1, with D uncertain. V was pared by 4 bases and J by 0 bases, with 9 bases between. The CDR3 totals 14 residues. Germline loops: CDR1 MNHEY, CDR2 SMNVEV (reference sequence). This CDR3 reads CASSSLEVNTEAFF. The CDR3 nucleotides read TGTGCCAGCAGTTCCTTAGAGGTGAACACTGAAGCTTTCTTT.

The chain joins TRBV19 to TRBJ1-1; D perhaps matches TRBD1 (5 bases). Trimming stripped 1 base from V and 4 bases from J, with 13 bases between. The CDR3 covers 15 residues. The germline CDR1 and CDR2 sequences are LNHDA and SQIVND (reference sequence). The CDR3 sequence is CASSIAQGLVTEAFF. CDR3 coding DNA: TGTGCCAGTAGTATAGCCCAGGGTTTAGTCACTGAAGCTTTCTTT. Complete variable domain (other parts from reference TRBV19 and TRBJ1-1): DGGITQSPKYLFRKEGQNVTLSCEQNLNHDAMYWYRQDPGQGLRLIYYSQIVNDFQKGDIAEGYSVSREKKESFPLTVTSAQKNPTAFYLCASSIAQGLVTEAFFGQGTRLTVV.

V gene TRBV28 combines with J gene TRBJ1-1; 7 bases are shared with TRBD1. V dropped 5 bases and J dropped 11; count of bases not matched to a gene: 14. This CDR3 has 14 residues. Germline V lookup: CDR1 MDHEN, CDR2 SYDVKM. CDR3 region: CASSTSGTAYGAFF. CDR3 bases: TGTGCCAGCAGTACGTCCGGGACAGCTTATGGGGCTTTCTTT.

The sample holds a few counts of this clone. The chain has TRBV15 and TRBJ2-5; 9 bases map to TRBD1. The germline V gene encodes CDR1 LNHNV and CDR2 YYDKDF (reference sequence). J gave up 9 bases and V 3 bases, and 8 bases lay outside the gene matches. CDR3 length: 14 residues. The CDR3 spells CATSRDRGRASQYF. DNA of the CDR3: TGTGCCACCAGCAGGGACAGGGGTAGGGCGTCCCAGTACTTC.

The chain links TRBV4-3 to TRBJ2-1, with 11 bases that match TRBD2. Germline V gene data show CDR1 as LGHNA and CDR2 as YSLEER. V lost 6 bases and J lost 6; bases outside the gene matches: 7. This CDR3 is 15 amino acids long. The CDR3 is CASSPLAGVPNEQFF. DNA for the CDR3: TGCGCCAGCAGTCCACTAGCGGGAGTCCCCAATGAGCAGTTCTTC.

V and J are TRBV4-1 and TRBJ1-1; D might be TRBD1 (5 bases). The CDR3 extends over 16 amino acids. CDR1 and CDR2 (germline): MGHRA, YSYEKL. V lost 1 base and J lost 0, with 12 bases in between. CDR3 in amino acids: CASSQAAGPMNTEAFF. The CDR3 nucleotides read TGCGCCAGCAGCCAAGCGGCAGGGCCCATGAACACTGAAGCTTTCTTT.

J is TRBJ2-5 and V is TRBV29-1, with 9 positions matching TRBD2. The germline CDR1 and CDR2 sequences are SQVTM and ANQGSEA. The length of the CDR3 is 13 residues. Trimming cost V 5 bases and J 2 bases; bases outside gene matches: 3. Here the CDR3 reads CSVLAGRQETQYF. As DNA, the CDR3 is TGCAGCGTTCTAGCGGGAAGGCAAGAGACCCAGTACTTC.

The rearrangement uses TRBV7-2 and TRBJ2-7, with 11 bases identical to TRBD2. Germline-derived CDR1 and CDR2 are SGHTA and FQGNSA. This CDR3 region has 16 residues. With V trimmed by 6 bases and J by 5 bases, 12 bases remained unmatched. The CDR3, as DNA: TGTGCCAGCAGGCTTAGCGGGAGGGCCTTGTTCCACGAGCAGTACTTC. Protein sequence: CASRLSGRALFHEQYF.

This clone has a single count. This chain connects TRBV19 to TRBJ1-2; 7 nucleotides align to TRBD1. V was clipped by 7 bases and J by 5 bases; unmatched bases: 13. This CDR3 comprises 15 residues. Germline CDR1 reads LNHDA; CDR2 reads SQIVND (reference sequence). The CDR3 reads CASMPARGQQYGYTF. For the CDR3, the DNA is TGTGCCAGTATGCCGGCGCGGGGACAGCAATATGGCTACACCTTC.

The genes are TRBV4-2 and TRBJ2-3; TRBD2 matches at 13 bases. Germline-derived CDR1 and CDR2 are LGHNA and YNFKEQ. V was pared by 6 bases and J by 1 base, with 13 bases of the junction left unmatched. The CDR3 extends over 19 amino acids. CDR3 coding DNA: TGTGCCAGCAGAAGGAAGGTACTAGCGGGAGGGCAGGGCACAGATACGCAGTATTTT. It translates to CASRRKVLAGGQGTDTQYF.

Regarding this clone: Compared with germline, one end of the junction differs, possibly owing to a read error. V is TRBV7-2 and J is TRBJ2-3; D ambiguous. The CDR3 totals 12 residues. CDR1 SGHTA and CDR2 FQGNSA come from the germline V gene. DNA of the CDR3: TGTGCCAGCAGCCACGACCTCCGCCGAGGAGATTTT. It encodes CASSHDLRRGDF.

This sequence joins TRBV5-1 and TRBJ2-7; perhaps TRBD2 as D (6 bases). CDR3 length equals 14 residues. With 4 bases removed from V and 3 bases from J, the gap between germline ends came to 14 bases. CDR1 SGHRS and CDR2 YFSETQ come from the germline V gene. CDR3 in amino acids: CASSTASEFYEQYF. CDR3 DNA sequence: TGCGCCAGCAGCACTGCTAGCGAGTTCTACGAGCAGTACTTC.

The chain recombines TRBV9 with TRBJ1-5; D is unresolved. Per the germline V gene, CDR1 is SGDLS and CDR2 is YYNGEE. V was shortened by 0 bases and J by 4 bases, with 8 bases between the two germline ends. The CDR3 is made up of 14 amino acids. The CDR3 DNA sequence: TGTGCCAGCAGCGTAGGCCAGACAAATCAGCCCCAGCATTTT. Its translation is CASSVGQTNQPQHF.

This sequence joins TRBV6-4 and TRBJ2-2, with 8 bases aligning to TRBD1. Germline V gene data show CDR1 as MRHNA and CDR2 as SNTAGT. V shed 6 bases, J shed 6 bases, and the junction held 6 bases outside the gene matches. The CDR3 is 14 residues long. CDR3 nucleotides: TGTGCCAGCAGGGGCCAGGGGGCTTCCGGGGAGCTGTTTTTT. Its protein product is CASRGQGASGELFF.

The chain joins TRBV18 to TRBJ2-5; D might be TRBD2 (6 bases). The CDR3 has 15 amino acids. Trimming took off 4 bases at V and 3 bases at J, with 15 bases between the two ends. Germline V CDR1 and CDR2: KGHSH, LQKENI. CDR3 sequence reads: CASSQVAAVKETQYF. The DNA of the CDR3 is TGTGCCAGCTCACAGGTAGCGGCCGTGAAAGAGACCCAGTACTTC.

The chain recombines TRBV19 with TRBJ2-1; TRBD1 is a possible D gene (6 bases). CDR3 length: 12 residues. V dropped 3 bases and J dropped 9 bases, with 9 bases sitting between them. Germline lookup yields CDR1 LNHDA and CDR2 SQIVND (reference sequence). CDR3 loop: CASSIGGSEQFF. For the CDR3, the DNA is TGTGCCAGTAGTATTGGGGGCAGTGAGCAGTTCTTC.

The CDR3 DNA sequence: TGCGCCAGCAGCCCCTACGCGGGGGGTTATCCCTCTGGGGCCAACGTCCTGACTTTC. Amino acids: CASSPYAGGYPSGANVLTF. The chain uses TRBV4-3 and TRBJ2-6, with 8 bases aligning to TRBD2. The germline CDR1 and CDR2 sequences are LGHNA and YSLEER. The CDR3 spans 19 residues. V shed 4 bases, J shed 0 bases, and the junction held 11 bases outside the gene matches.

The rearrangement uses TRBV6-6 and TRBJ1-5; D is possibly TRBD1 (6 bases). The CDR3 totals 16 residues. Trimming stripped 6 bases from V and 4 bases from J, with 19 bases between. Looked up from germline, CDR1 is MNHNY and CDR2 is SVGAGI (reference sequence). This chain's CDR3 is CASRGRTAVTNQPQHF. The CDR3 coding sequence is TGTGCCAGCAGAGGACGGACAGCGGTCACGAATCAGCCCCAGCATTTT.

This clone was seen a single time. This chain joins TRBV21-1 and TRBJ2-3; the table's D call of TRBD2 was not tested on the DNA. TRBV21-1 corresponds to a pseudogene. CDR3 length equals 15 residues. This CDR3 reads CASSKCRRVAGTQYF. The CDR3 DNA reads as TGTGCCAGCAGCAAGTGTCGGAGGGTGGCAGGTACGCAGTATTTT.

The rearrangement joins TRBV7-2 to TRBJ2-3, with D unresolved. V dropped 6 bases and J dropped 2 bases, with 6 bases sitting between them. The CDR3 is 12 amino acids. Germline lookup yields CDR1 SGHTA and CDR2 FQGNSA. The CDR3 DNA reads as TGTGCCAGCAGTCCAGTCACAGATACGCAGTATTTT. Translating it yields CASSPVTDTQYF.

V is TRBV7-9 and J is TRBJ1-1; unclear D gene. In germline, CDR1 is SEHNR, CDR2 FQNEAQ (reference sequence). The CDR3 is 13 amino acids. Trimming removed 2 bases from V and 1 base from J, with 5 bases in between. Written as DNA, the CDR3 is TGTGCCAGCAGCTTATGGCAGAACACTGAAGCTTTCTTT. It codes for CASSLWQNTEAFF.

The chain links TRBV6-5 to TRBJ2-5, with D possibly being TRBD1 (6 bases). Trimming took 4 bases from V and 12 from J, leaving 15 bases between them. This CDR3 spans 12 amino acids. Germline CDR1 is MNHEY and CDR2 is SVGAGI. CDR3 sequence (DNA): TGTGCCAGCAGTTCCTCGGACAGCTCGAAGTACTTC. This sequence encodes CASSSSDSSKYF.

The CDR3 bases are TGTGCCAGCAGTTTCGGGGCTAGCGGGAGAAGTAGGTCCTACAATGAGCAGTTCTTC. It specifies CASSFGASGRSRSYNEQFF. The chain couples TRBV27 to TRBJ2-1; TRBD2 matches 10 bases. Germline lookup yields CDR1 MNHEY and CDR2 SMNVEV (reference sequence). The CDR3 is 19 residues long. J lost 1 base, V lost 3 bases, and 12 bases had no gene match.

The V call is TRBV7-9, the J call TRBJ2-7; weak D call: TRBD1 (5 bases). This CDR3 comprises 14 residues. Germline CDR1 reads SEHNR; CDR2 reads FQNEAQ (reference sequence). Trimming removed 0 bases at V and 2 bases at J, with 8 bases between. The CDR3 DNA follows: TGTGCCAGCAGCTTAGCCGGCAGGGCCTACGAGCAGTACTTC. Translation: CASSLAGRAYEQYF.

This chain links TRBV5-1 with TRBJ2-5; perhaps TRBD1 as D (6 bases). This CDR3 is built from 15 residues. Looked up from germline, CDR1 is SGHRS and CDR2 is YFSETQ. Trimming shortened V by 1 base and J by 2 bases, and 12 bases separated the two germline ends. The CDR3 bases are TGCGCCAGCAGCTTGTCAGGGGCTACGCAAGAGACCCAGTACTTC. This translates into CASSLSGATQETQYF.

The CDR3 here is CASSEPGQGLIKQFF. The DNA of the CDR3 is TGTGCCAGCAGTGAGCCGGGACAGGGACTGATTAAGCAGTTCTTC. This chain uses TRBV25-1 with TRBJ2-1; 9 bases are shared with TRBD1. The V gene end was trimmed by 3 bases and the J gene end by 11 bases; junction bases not matched to a gene: 11. The CDR3 is 15 residues long. Germline values: CDR1 MGHDK, CDR2 SYGVNS.

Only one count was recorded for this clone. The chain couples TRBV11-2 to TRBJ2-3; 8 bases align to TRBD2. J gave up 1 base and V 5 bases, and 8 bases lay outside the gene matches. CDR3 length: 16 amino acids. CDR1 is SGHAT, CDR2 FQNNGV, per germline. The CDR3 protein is CASSAVPSGRTDTQYF. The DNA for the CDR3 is TGTGCCAGCAGCGCAGTTCCTAGCGGGCGCACAGATACGCAGTATTTT.